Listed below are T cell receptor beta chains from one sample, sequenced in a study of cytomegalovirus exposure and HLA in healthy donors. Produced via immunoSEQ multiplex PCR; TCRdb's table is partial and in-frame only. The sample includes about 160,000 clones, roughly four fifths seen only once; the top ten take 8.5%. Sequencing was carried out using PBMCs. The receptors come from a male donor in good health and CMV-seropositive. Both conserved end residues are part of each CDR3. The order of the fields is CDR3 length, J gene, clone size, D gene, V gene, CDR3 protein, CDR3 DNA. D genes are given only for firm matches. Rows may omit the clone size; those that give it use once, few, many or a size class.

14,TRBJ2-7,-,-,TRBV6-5,CASGSGGSSYEQYF,TGTGCCAGCGGATCCGGTGGGAGCTCCTACGAGCAGTACTTC
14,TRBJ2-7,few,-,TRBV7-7,CASSLTPGAYEQYF,TGTGCCAGCAGCTTAACCCCAGGGGCCTACGAGCAGTACTTC
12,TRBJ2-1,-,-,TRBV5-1,CASSTAGHEQFF,TGCGCCAGCAGCACTGCAGGGCATGAGCAGTTCTTC
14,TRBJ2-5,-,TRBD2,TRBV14,CASRHSGRGETQYF,TGTGCCAGCAGGCATAGCGGGAGAGGAGAGACCCAGTACTTC
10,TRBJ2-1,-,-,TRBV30,CACGGYEQFF,TGTGCCTGTGGGGGCTATGAGCAGTTCTTC
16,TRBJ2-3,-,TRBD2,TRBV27,CASSIMLAGQWGTQYF,TGTGCCAGCAGTATTATGTTAGCGGGCCAGTGGGGTACGCAGTATTTT
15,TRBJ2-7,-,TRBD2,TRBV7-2,CASSLNGRALYEQYF,TGTGCCAGCAGCTTAAACGGGAGGGCCTTGTACGAGCAGTACTTC
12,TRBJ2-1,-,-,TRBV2,CASNRRGDEQFF,TGTGCCAGCAATAGGAGGGGCGATGAGCAGTTCTTC
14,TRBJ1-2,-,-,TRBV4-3,CASSQSDSNYGYTF,TGCGCCAGCAGCCAATCCGACAGCAACTATGGCTACACCTTC
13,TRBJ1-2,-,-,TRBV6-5,CASSYGGTYGYTF,TGTGCCAGCAGTTACGGAGGAACCTATGGCTACACCTTC
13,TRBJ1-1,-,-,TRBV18,CASSFDRSQEAFF,TGTGCCAGCTCATTTGACAGGTCACAGGAAGCTTTCTTT
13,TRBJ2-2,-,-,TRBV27,CASSYRDTGELFF,TGTGCCAGCAGTTACAGGGACACCGGGGAGCTGTTTTTT
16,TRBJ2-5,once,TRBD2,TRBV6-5,CASSYGPAGGQETQYF,TGTGCCAGCAGTTACGGGCCAGCGGGGGGGCAAGAGACCCAGTACTTC
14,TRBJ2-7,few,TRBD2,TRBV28,CASSPGLAEYEQYF,TGTGCCAGCAGCCCGGGACTAGCAGAATACGAGCAGTACTTC
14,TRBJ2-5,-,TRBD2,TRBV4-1,CASSQWTSGSLRYF,TGCGCCAGCAGCCAATGGACTAGCGGGAGTCTTAGGTACTTC
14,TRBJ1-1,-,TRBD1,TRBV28,CASSPQDRETEAFF,TGTGCCAGCAGTCCTCAGGACAGGGAAACTGAAGCTTTCTTT
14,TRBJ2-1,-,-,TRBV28,CASSSPGRAGKGFF,TGTGCCAGCAGTTCACCAGGACGGGCGGGAAAAGGGTTCTTC
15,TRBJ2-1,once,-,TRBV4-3,CASSQLMGRDNEQFF,TGCGCCAGCAGCCAATTAATGGGCCGCGACAATGAGCAGTTCTTC
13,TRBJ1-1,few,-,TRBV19,CASSSPGNTEAFF,TGTGCCAGTAGTTCCCCGGGGAACACTGAAGCTTTCTTT
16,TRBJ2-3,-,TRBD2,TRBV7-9,CASSLGLAAFTDTQYF,TGTGCCAGCAGCCTCGGACTAGCGGCGTTCACAGATACGCAGTATTTT
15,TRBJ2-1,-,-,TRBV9,CASSVVRGTYNEQFF,TGTGCCAGCAGCGTAGTAAGGGGTACCTACAATGAGCAGTTCTTC
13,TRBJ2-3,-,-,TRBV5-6,CASSFGREDTQYF,TGTGCCAGCAGCTTTGGCAGGGAAGATACGCAGTATTTT
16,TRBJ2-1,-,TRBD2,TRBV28,CASSPTSGRTYNEQFF,TGTGCCAGCAGTCCGACTAGCGGGAGAACGTACAATGAGCAGTTCTTC
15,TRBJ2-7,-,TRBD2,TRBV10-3,CAISESQRETDEQYF,TGTGCCATCAGTGAGTCTCAGCGGGAGACAGACGAGCAGTACTTC
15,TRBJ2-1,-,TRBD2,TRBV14,CASSGKRGGLNEQFF,TGTGCCAGCAGCGGGAAGCGGGGGGGCCTCAATGAGCAGTTCTTC
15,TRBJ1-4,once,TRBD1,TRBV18,CASGQGRATNEKLFF,TGTGCCAGCGGACAGGGGCGAGCAACTAATGAAAAACTGTTTTTT
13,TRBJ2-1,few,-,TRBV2,CASKRTTAGEQFF,TGTGCCAGCAAAAGGACTACCGCTGGTGAGCAGTTCTTC
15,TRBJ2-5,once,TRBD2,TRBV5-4,CASSVGTSIEETQYF,TGTGCCAGCAGCGTCGGGACTAGCATTGAGGAGACCCAGTACTTC
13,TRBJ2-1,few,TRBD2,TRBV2,CASSDLGLAEQFF,TGTGCCAGCAGTGATCTCGGACTAGCGGAGCAGTTCTTC
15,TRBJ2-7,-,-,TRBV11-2,CASSELGTSTYEQYF,TGTGCCAGCAGTGAGTTGGGGACTTCCACCTACGAGCAGTACTTC
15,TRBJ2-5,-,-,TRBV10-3,CATTLRQAEGETQYF,TGTGCCACCACACTCAGACAGGCTGAGGGAGAGACCCAGTACTTC
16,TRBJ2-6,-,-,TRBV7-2,CASSTREESGANGLTF,TGTGCCAGCAGCACCAGGGAGGAATCTGGGGCCAACGGCCTGACTTTC
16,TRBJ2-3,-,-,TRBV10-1,CASRGPKAGWADTQYF,TGCGCCAGCAGGGGCCCCAAGGCAGGTTGGGCAGATACGCAGTATTTT
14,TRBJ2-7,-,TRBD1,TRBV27,CASARTGVYYEQYF,TGTGCCAGCGCAAGGACAGGAGTCTACTACGAGCAGTACTTC
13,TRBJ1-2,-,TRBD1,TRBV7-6,CASSSGQNYGYTF,TGTGCCAGCAGCTCGGGACAGAACTATGGCTACACCTTC
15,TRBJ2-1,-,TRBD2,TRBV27,CASSGLGLADNEQFF,TGTGCCAGCAGTGGACTCGGACTAGCGGACAATGAGCAGTTCTTC
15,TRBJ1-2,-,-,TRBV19,CASIPDSSPNYGYTF,TGTGCCAGTATACCGGACAGCTCTCCTAACTATGGCTACACCTTC